A selection of T cell receptor beta chains follows, all from one sample in a study of spatial heterogeneity in lung cancer. TCRdb passed the 5' RACE reads through MiXCR, listing each CDR3 protein once. Here the sample spans around 45,000 distinct CDR3 sequences, 12% to 15% being singletons. Sequences were derived from PBMCs, sampled at surgery. The receptors derive from a male donor with early-stage non-small cell lung cancer. The CDR3 runs from the conserved cysteine through the conserved F or W. A D gene is named only where the DNA matches it firmly. A clone size is listed for some rows: how often the clone was seen (once, few, many), or a class if it is expanded.

CDR3 length,V gene,J gene,clone size,D gene,CDR3 protein,CDR3 DNA
15,TRBV7-9,TRBJ1-6,-,-,CASSRGGRGASPLHF,TGTGCCAGCAGCCGCGGGGGGCGGGGTGCTTCACCCCTCCACTTT
13,TRBV28,TRBJ2-5,many,-,CASSLWEKETQYF,TGTGCCAGCAGTTTGTGGGAGAAAGAGACCCAGTACTTC
13,TRBV6-2/TRBV6-3,TRBJ2-1,-,-,CASSWVGVNEQFF,TGTGCCAGCAGTTGGGTCGGGGTGAATGAGCAGTTCTTC
14,TRBV30,TRBJ2-1,-,TRBD1,CAWSGGFSGNEQFF,TGTGCCTGGTCAGGGGGCTTCAGTGGAAATGAGCAGTTCTTC
11,TRBV20-1,TRBJ1-4,-,-,CSARGAGKLFF,TGCAGTGCTAGGGGCGCAGGGAAACTGTTTTTT
16,TRBV5-1,TRBJ2-3,-,TRBD2,CASGLAGGLSTDTQYF,TGCGCCAGCGGGCTAGCGGGGGGCCTTAGCACAGATACGCAGTATTTT
11,TRBV3-1,TRBJ2-2,few,-,CASTGSGELFF,TGTGCCAGCACAGGGTCCGGGGAGCTGTTTTTT
14,TRBV3-1,TRBJ1-5,many,TRBD1,CASSRTGGNQPQHF,TGTGCCAGCAGCCGGACAGGGGGCAATCAGCCCCAGCATTTT
15,TRBV29-1,TRBJ2-1,few,TRBD2,CSVFPPAGAVNEQFF,TGCAGCGTTTTCCCTCCAGCGGGGGCCGTCAATGAGCAGTTCTTC
15,TRBV6-5,TRBJ2-2,many,TRBD1,CASKPDRGNSGELFF,TGTGCCAGCAAACCGGACAGGGGAAATTCCGGGGAGCTGTTTTTT
14,TRBV18,TRBJ2-1,few,TRBD2,CASSPPLAGVEQFF,TGTGCCAGCTCACCACCCCTAGCGGGAGTTGAGCAGTTCTTC
15,TRBV4-1,TRBJ2-7,medium-sized,TRBD1,CASSQTWTGQREQYF,TGCGCCAGCAGCCAAACTTGGACGGGACAGCGCGAGCAGTACTTC
14,TRBV25-1,TRBJ1-1,-,-,CASSEYGGQTEAFF,TGTGCCAGCAGTGAATACGGAGGGCAAACTGAAGCTTTCTTT
12,TRBV6-4,TRBJ1-1,many,TRBD1,CASSDGQVEAFF,TGTGCCAGCAGTGACGGACAGGTTGAAGCTTTCTTT
13,TRBV12-3/TRBV12-4,TRBJ1-1,many,-,CASTPKENTEAFF,TGTGCCAGCACCCCGAAGGAGAACACTGAAGCTTTCTTT
15,TRBV14,TRBJ2-3,few,-,CASSPGGQRTDTQYF,TGTGCCAGCAGCCCCGGTGGACAGCGCACAGATACGCAGTATTTT
13,TRBV10-3,TRBJ1-5,many,-,CAISGGSNQPQHF,TGTGCCATCAGTGGTGGCAGCAATCAGCCCCAGCATTTT
16,TRBV18,TRBJ2-1,-,TRBD2,CASSPRGLAGANEQFF,TGTGCCAGCTCACCCAGGGGACTAGCGGGAGCCAATGAGCAGTTCTTC
15,TRBV5-1,TRBJ1-4,few,TRBD1,CASSLTRTGIEKLFF,TGCGCCAGCAGCTTGACGAGGACAGGCATTGAAAAACTGTTTTTT
19,TRBV4-1,TRBJ2-2,many,-,CASSHAQLKGRLNTGELFF,TGCGCCAGCAGCCATGCACAACTAAAGGGGAGGCTAAACACCGGGGAGCTGTTTTTT
13,TRBV12-3/TRBV12-4,TRBJ2-1,many,-,CASSLGVYNEQFF,TGTGCCAGCAGTTTAGGTGTCTACAATGAGCAGTTCTTC
14,TRBV7-9,TRBJ1-1,-,-,CASSLAEGMGQAFF,TGTGCCAGCAGCTTAGCGGAAGGGATGGGCCAAGCTTTCTTT
16,TRBV9,TRBJ2-2,-,TRBD2,CASSVAASGRAGELFF,TGTGCCAGCAGCGTAGCGGCTAGCGGGAGAGCCGGGGAGCTGTTTTTT
14,TRBV20-1,TRBJ2-2,few,-,CSASVSGNTGELFF,TGCAGTGCTAGTGTTAGCGGGAACACCGGGGAGCTGTTTTTT
18,TRBV4-2,TRBJ2-6,-,TRBD2,CASSRGTSGRRGANVLTF,TGTGCCAGCAGCCGAGGGACTAGCGGGAGAAGGGGGGCCAACGTCCTGACTTTC
15,TRBV20-1,TRBJ2-7,-,-,CSARDPWGGSYEQYF,TGCAGTGCTAGAGATCCTTGGGGCGGATCCTACGAGCAGTACTTC
13,TRBV7-9,TRBJ2-4,many,-,CASSSGRSNIQYF,TGTGCCAGCAGCTCCGGGAGATCGAACATTCAGTACTTC
15,TRBV5-1,TRBJ2-5,-,-,CASSPVLSGQETQYF,TGCGCCAGCAGCCCCGTCCTAAGCGGGCAAGAGACCCAGTACTTC
12,TRBV28,TRBJ2-7,many,-,CASSSTAYEQYF,TGTGCCAGCAGTTCTACCGCTTACGAGCAGTACTTC
11,TRBV11-2,TRBJ2-1,many,-,CASSLGGEQFF,TGTGCCAGCAGCTTAGGCGGTGAGCAGTTCTTC
15,TRBV6-2/TRBV6-3,TRBJ2-7,many,-,CASSYMRTPFYEQYF,TGTGCCAGCAGTTACATGCGGACACCCTTCTACGAGCAGTACTTC
16,TRBV7-9,TRBJ1-5,many,TRBD1,CASSSAGQGRNQPQHF,TGTGCCAGCAGCTCGGCGGGACAGGGACGCAATCAGCCCCAGCATTTT
17,TRBV20-1,TRBJ2-1,few,TRBD2,CSAEAPLAGGGFGEQFF,TGCAGTGCTGAGGCCCCATTAGCGGGGGGTGGATTCGGTGAGCAGTTCTTC
15,TRBV9,TRBJ1-6,-,-,CASSVGTGRNSPLHF,TGTGCCAGCAGCGTAGGAACAGGCCGAAATTCACCCCTCCACTTT
16,TRBV9,TRBJ2-3,-,TRBD2,CASSPGTSGKTDTQYF,TGTGCCAGCAGCCCAGGGACTAGCGGGAAGACAGATACGCAGTATTTT
13,TRBV5-1,TRBJ2-7,few,-,CASSLAPGREQYF,TGCGCCAGCAGCTTGGCTCCTGGGAGGGAGCAGTACTTC
15,TRBV11-3,TRBJ2-2,-,TRBD2,CASSPLGGSTGELFF,TGTGCCAGCAGCCCCCTGGGGGGGAGTACCGGGGAGCTGTTTTTT
14,TRBV12-3/TRBV12-4,TRBJ2-1,many,-,CASSLTGPYNEQFF,TGTGCCAGCAGTTTAACCGGACCGTACAATGAGCAGTTCTTC
14,TRBV6-2/TRBV6-3,TRBJ2-7,many,-,CASRRPGLTYEQYF,TGTGCCAGCAGAAGGCCGGGACTTACCTACGAGCAGTACTTC
16,TRBV27,TRBJ2-1,many,TRBD1,CASRPIGTGIYNEQFF,TGTGCCAGCAGACCCATAGGGACAGGGATCTACAATGAGCAGTTCTTC
15,TRBV19,TRBJ1-4,many,TRBD1,CASSIPQGGNEKLFF,TGTGCCAGTAGTATTCCACAGGGGGGGAATGAAAAACTGTTTTTT
14,TRBV12-3/TRBV12-4,TRBJ1-2,many,TRBD1,CASSFGAGGSGYTF,TGTGCCAGCAGTTTTGGAGCAGGGGGCTCTGGCTACACCTTC
14,TRBV25-1,TRBJ2-5,-,-,CASSAASGAETQYF,TGTGCCAGCAGTGCTGCTTCCGGGGCGGAGACCCAGTACTTC
13,TRBV14,TRBJ2-2,-,-,CASSQRNTGELFF,TGTGCCAGCAGCCAACGAAACACCGGGGAGCTGTTTTTT
17,TRBV10-3,TRBJ2-1,-,-,CAISDLGRARTYNEQFF,TGTGCCATCAGTGACTTAGGACGGGCCAGAACTTACAATGAGCAGTTCTTC
16,TRBV14,TRBJ2-3,-,TRBD2,CASSQDVGLAMATQYF,TGTGCCAGCAGCCAAGACGTAGGACTAGCGATGGCTACGCAGTATTTT
13,TRBV7-2,TRBJ2-1,-,-,CASSTTPSERRFF,TGTGCCAGCAGCACCACCCCTAGCGAGCGACGGTTCTTC
15,TRBV2,TRBJ2-7,many,TRBD2,CASSGGLAGAYEQYF,TGTGCCAGCAGTGGAGGACTAGCGGGGGCCTACGAGCAGTACTTC
18,TRBV5-6,TRBJ2-7,few,-,CASSLEPLFRGSSYEQYF,TGTGCCAGCAGCTTGGAACCCCTATTTCGCGGCAGCTCCTACGAGCAGTACTTC
12,TRBV7-2,TRBJ2-3,few,-,CASSQGGDTQYF,TGTGCCAGCAGCCAAGGAGGAGATACGCAGTATTTT
14,TRBV3-1,TRBJ1-6,-,-,CASSQGQGGSPLHF,TGTGCCAGCAGCCAGGGTCAGGGTGGTTCACCCCTCCACTTT
13,TRBV30,TRBJ1-2,-,-,CARARGKDYGYTF,TGTGCGCGAGCCAGGGGCAAGGACTATGGCTACACCTTC
11,TRBV20-1,TRBJ1-2,few,TRBD1,CSADRGRGYTF,TGCAGTGCTGACAGGGGGCGAGGCTACACCTTC
17,TRBV7-9,TRBJ2-7,-,-,CASSTDLLRGVSYEQYF,TGTGCCAGCAGCACCGACCTCCTGAGGGGGGTTTCCTACGAGCAGTACTTC
12,TRBV7-9,TRBJ1-2,few,-,CASSPRQDLSTF,TGTGCCAGCAGCCCCCGACAGGATCTCTCTACCTTC
14,TRBV7-9,TRBJ2-3,-,-,CASSLVANTDTQYF,TGTGCCAGCAGCTTAGTCGCCAACACAGATACGCAGTATTTT
16,TRBV7-9,TRBJ2-1,few,TRBD2,CASSSGLAGGLTEQFF,TGTGCCAGCAGCTCAGGACTAGCGGGAGGGCTCACTGAGCAGTTCTTC
15,TRBV4-3,TRBJ2-2,many,-,CASSLRVGWSGELFF,TGCGCCAGCAGCCTCAGGGTCGGATGGTCCGGGGAGCTGTTTTTT
16,TRBV18,TRBJ2-3,few,TRBD1,CASSPGQGARTDTQYF,TGTGCCAGCTCACCAGGGCAGGGGGCTCGGACAGATACGCAGTATTTT